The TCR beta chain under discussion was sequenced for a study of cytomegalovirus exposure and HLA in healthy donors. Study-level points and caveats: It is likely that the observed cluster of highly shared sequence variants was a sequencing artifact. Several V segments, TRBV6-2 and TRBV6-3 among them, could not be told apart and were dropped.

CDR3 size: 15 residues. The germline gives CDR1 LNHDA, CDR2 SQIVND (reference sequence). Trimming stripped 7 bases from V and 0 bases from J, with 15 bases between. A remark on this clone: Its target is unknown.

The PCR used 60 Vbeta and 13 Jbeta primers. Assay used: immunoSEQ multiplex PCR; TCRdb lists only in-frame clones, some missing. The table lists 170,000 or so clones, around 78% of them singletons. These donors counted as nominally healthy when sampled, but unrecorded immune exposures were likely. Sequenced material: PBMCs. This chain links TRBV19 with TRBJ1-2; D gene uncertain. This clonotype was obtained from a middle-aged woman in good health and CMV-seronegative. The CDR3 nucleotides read TGTGCCAGTACCCCCGGGGTTTTGTCTAACTATGGCTACACCTTC. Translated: CASTPGVLSNYGYTF.